This T cell receptor beta chain was sequenced for a study of shared clonotypes between healthy human individuals. Per germline, CDR1 KGHSH and CDR2 LQKENI. Trimming cost V 3 bases and J 2 bases, with 10 bases left between them. This CDR3 comprises 14 residues. About this clone: This sample includes further DNA sequences coding for the same CDR3.

Only in-frame clones appear in the TCRdb table, and some are missing; sequencing was by immunoSEQ multiplex PCR. The data show approximately 2,000,000 clones, about 90% seen once. The specimen was naive CD4+ T cells from PBMCs. As to subset: CD45RA+ positively selected. The chain links TRBV18 to TRBJ2-5, with unresolved D. This TCR was recovered from a man between 18 and 29 years old in good health. Some clones in this sample may be carry-over from other donors' samples. The CDR3 is CASSPVGSQETQYF. DNA for the CDR3: TGTGCCAGCTCACCGGTGGGGTCTCAAGAGACCCAGTACTTC.